A single TCR beta chain is shown here with its context. A much larger clonotype is one base distant, so this may be a read error. With V trimmed by 5 bases and J by 3 bases, 4 bases remained unmatched. Germline V gene data show CDR1 as DFQATT and CDR2 as SNEGSKA (reference sequence). The CDR3 runs 14 residues. This entry comes from a study of T cells in Graves' hyperthyroidism and ophthalmopathy. Amplification of TCR beta CDR3 regions was performed using RNA transcripts as template. The primer set for the first-round RT-PCR of the TCR CDR3 was HTBI. TCRdb re-called the multiplex PCR reads through MiXCR, storing one row per CDR3 protein. The sample shows around 340,000 distinct CDR3 sequences, over 11% of them seen only once.

The sequence was obtained from a woman younger than 45 with Graves' hyperthyroidism. The chain joins TRBV20-1 to TRBJ2-1, with 10 bases aligning to TRBD2. The sequenced sample consisted of blood. CDR3 coding DNA: TGCAGTGCTCTAGCGGGAGCGAACTACAATGAGCAGTTCTTC. The encoded protein is CSALAGANYNEQFF.